The entry that follows covers one T cell receptor (beta chain) sequence. Its specific antigen is unknown. The input lacks base qualities; no much larger clone sits a single base away. The data stem from a study of cytomegalovirus exposure and HLA in healthy donors (dated by TCRdb to between 2016 and 2019). Describing the broader study: In an earlier analysis of 587 of the donors, 276 Gb of sequence data and 90 million to 120 million unique TCR beta sequences from 150 million to 200 million T cells were reported. An early release that covered around 590 HLA-typed donors contained about 300 gigabases of sequencing data and approximately 85 million unique TCR sequences. The genetic ancestry cluster associated with self-reported Caucasian donors included 65% to 90% of the 300 to 400 genotyped donors. The study aimed to test whether cataloging public T cell receptors could reveal signatures of past pathogen exposure. The study profiled the T cell repertoires of some 610 subjects by immunosequencing and related them to cytomegalovirus serostatus. A separate validation cohort of over 95 different subjects was used in addition to the roughly 640-subject first cohort. To predict cytomegalovirus infection status, the study brought together high-throughput TCR immunosequencing, statistical association of individual TCRs with disease status, and machine learning. A later analysis re-examined previously published TCR beta repertoires from about 700 donors and added high-resolution HLA genotyping to investigate patterns of TCR occurrence. Rather than drawing on any new phenotypic data, the later analysis identified candidate immune exposures from TCR beta sequences and the way those sequences occurred across donors. An earlier analysis of several hundred of the donors applied high-throughput TCR beta sequencing to assess whether each TCR beta V gene segment acted as functional or pseudogenic. Donor age, sex, ethnicity and CMV serostatus were compiled together with the repertoire data. Genome-wide SNP genotypes for about three fifths of the roughly 670 donors were used in a later genetic analysis, which treated that subset as a discovery cohort. Every repertoire in the discovery cohort had been generated on one and the same sequencing platform. HLA typing covered class I and class II loci at four-digit resolution. Typing coverage differed by locus: A, B, C, DRB1 and DQB1 were typed in roughly 620-630 donors, DQA1 in approximately 520, DPA1 in around 600, and DPB1 in approximately 450. About five DR-DQ haplotypes were treated as single units for association and clustering because of strong linkage in the cohort. Across about 370 genotyped donors of the cohort, an average of roughly 250,000 unique TCR beta nucleotide sequences per donor were sequenced, and approximately 17% of those sequences were non-productive. Overall study outcomes, separate from this receptor: Broadly in line with IMGT annotations, most TCR beta V segments showed up in productive rearrangements about 87% or about 30% of the time in an earlier analysis of several hundred of the donors. Compared with the approximately 670-donor mean, donors in an Asian-associated ancestry cluster had fewer N-insertions in productive TCRs, according to a later genetic analysis. According to a later analysis, TCR association rates differed among HLA loci, with DRB1 alleles showing the most associated TCRs and HLA-C alleles showing the fewest. Most TCR sequences were seen in very few donors, while some public TCRs were found in many individuals. Presence/absence analyses assumed roughly uniform sequencing depth across donors, an assumption that may not hold. According to a later analysis, parvovirus B19, influenza, CMV and Epstein-Barr virus appeared linked to several top co-occurrence clusters. Specific HLA alleles were associated with 15,000 to 20,000 TCR beta sequences at a false discovery rate of 0.05 in a later analysis. Some IMGT-functional V segments, including TRBV6-2 and TRBV6-3, could not be told apart with the 87-base-pair reads, so those segments were excluded. Immune exposure information for the cohort was limited to CMV serostatus. The study gave a list of 150 to 200 TCR beta chains associated with cytomegalovirus. In a later genetic analysis, a missense DCLRE1C variant was associated with V-gene and J-gene trimming of TCR beta chains, and the association was replicated in an independent cohort. The sequencing pipeline was judged likely to have produced a cluster of highly shared sequence variants as a technical artifact. Because counts were too low, some 17 rarely observed V segments, including chromosome 9 orphons, were left out of the earlier analysis of some 640 of the donors. Three of the identified cytomegalovirus-associated TCR beta chains were confirmed in vitro to be specific for cytomegalovirus antigens. A further reported finding was that TCR beta sequences accurately predicted the HLA-A and HLA-B alleles for most subjects in the first cohort. Most CMV-associated TCR beta chains appeared to be HLA-restricted in a later analysis, and the HLA associations seemed to be driven largely by CMV exposure. Because HLA typing was missing for some donors at each locus, association tests included only the typed subset. According to the authors, the approach could potentially be generalized to other disease states and immunological phenotypes. When HLA alleles, especially DR and DQ, strongly co-occurred, attributing TCR associations to individual alleles was difficult. In a later analysis, HLA-associated TCR beta chains were found to be more clonally expanded and to have lower generation probabilities than equally common non-associated chains. Linkage disequilibrium might explain the correlated functional status among segregating V segments, but an unknown experimental factor could not be ruled out. In both the original and validation cohorts, the classifier was reported to diagnose cytomegalovirus status with high specificity and sensitivity. In this cohort, only TCR beta chains were sequenced, and detectable features were limited by the absence of alpha or paired-chain data.

In total, 630 or so healthy bone marrow donors made up the cohort. At the time of sampling, every cohort member was nominally healthy, though immune exposures that went unrecorded were likely present. The donor tested CMV seropositive, placing the donor among the roughly 270 seropositive members of the cohort. Every donor gave a peripheral blood sample, and the peripheral blood mononuclear cells from that sample were used for TCR beta sequencing. Genomic DNA extraction from the blood cell samples was performed with the Qiagen DNeasy Blood Extraction Kit. CDR1 is given as MNHNS and CDR2 as SASEGT, both from the germline V gene. Measured from the cysteine to the phenylalanine, the CDR3 is 14 residues long. CDR3 DNA only is kept here, 42 bases in frame from base 1. Libraries were made using the immunoSEQ multiplex PCR assay. For the multiplex PCR, a mixture combining 60 forward primers for TCR Vbeta segments and 13 reverse primers for TCR Jbeta segments was used. Amplification of the CDR3 region of rearranged TCR beta genes was performed with a multiplex PCR assay on genomic DNA. On the Illumina HiSeq System, the amplified TCR beta libraries were sequenced as 87-base-pair reads. From the authors' description of their analysis: A later analysis counted approximately 74 million unique TCR beta chains across the 670 or so repertoires, and 10 million to 11 million of these chains were shared by at least two donors. To remove PCR and sequencing errors, raw reads were error-corrected and collapsed into unique sequences using a nearest-neighbor algorithm that merged closely related sequences. V, D and J gene segments were assigned by aligning CDR3 sequences to IMGT reference sequences. For a sequence to be retained, a match of at least six nucleotides to both a V gene segment and a J gene segment was required. Rearrangements were called productive when the CDR3 lacked stop codons and stayed in frame with V and J; all others were non-productive. CDR3 was defined by IMGT convention, running from the second conserved V-encoded cysteine to the conserved J-encoded phenylalanine. In an earlier analysis of some 550 of the donors, sequences lacking an unambiguous match to a single V gene segment were excluded. An earlier analysis of several hundred of the donors called V segments functional above 56.7% productive rearrangements and segregating when the between-donor standard deviation exceeded 5%. A statistical classification framework was built to diagnose cytomegalovirus status from the catalog of TCR beta chain sequences. In a later analysis, V and J genes were assigned by comparing TCR nucleotide sequences against IMGT/GENE-DB human TR gene sequences. A later analysis assigned CDR3 sequences and most-parsimonious VDJ recombination scenarios with the TCRdist pipeline. A later analysis defined each TCR beta chain by its CDR3 amino acid sequence plus V-gene family, and excluded reads lacking a unique V-gene family. In a later analysis, around 650 highly shared, low-generation-probability nucleotide sequences were removed to address suspected cross-contamination and a sequencing artifact. In a later analysis, a clonal expansion index for each public chain was calculated from normalized within-repertoire ranks of inferred template counts. In a later analysis, generation probabilities were computed with a VDJ recombination model fitted to out-of-frame rearrangements, and the resulting probabilities were checked against IGoR. In a later analysis, TCR-TCR, TCR-HLA and TCR-CMV co-occurrence was scored with hypergeometric tests, and a repertoire-size bias correction was applied to TCR pairs. A later analysis estimated false discovery rates by permuting HLA or CMV assignments 20 times. In a later analysis, co-occurring TCRs were grouped using DBSCAN, with TCRdist sequence similarity added in when clustering inside HLA-allele-positive subsets. Co-occurrence clustering excluded repertoires with fewer than 30,000 or more than 120,000 public chains, plus five with anomalous nucleotide sharing. TCRdb obtained this table from immuneACCESS and retained in-frame rearrangements with V and J assigned. These tables miss some clones; where compared with another copy, unresolved V genes account for less than half of the shortfall, and the remainder is unexplained. V and J calls and clone size follow that table, whereas D and trimming were derived from the DNA. The sample includes over 100,000 clones, with around three quarters observed a single time. The ten biggest clones cover more than 4% of the sample.

The sequencing sample was made of PBMCs. The sequence joins TRBV6-1 to TRBJ2-5, with a tentative D gene TRBD2 over 7 matching bases. The tail of the sequence fits TRBJ2-7 better, so the J call may be wrong. The receptor's source is a male donor in good health and CMV-seropositive. The CDR3 loop reads CAGSTGGDSYEQYF. The DNA is TGTGCCGGTAGTACGGGGGGCGACTCCTACGAGCAGTACTTC.